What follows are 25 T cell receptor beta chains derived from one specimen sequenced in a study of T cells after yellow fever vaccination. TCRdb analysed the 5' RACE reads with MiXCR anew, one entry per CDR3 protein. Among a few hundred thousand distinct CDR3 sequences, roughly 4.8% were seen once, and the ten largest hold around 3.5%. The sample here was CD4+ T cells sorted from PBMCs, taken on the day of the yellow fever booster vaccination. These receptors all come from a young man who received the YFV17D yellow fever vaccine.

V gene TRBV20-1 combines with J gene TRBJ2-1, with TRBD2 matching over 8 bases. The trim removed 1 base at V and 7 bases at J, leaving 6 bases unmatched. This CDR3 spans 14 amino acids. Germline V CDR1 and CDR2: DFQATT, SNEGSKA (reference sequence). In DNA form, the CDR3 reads TGCAGTGCTAGAGGTACAGCGGGGGATAATGAGCAGTTCTTC. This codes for CSARGTAGDNEQFF.

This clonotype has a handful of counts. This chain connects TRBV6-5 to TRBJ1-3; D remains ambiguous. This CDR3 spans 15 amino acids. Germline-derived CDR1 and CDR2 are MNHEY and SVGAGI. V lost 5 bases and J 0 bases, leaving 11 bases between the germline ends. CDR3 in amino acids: CASSPGPRSGNTIYF. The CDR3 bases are TGTGCCAGCAGTCCCGGGCCCCGCTCTGGAAACACCATATATTTT.

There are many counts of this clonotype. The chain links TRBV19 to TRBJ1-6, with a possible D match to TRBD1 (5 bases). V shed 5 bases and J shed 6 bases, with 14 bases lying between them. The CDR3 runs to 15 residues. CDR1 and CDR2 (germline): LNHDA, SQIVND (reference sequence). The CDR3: CASSGSAGTNSPLHF. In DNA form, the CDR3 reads TGTGCCAGTAGTGGGTCGGCAGGGACTAATTCACCCCTCCACTTT. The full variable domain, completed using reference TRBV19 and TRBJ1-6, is DGGITQSPKYLFRKEGQNVTLSCEQNLNHDAMYWYRQDPGQGLRLIYYSQIVNDFQKGDIAEGYSVSREKKESFPLTVTSAQKNPTAFYLCASSGSAGTNSPLHFGNGTRLTVT.

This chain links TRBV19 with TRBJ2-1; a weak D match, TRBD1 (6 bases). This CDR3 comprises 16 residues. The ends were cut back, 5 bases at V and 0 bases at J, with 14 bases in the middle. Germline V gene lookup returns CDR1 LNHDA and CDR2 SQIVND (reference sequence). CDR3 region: CASSGYRASSYNEQFF. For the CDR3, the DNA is TGTGCCAGTAGTGGCTACAGGGCTAGCTCCTACAATGAGCAGTTCTTC.

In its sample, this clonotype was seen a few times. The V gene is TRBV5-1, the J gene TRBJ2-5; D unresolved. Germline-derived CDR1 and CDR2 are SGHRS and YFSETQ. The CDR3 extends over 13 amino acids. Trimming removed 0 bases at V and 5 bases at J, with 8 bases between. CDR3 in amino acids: CASSLATTETQYF. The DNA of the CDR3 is TGCGCCAGCAGCTTGGCCACGACGGAGACCCAGTACTTC.

DNA of the CDR3: TGCAGTGCTAGGACCGCCCAGACAGGCTACAATTCACCCCTCCACTTT. This gives the protein CSARTAQTGYNSPLHF. The rearrangement joins TRBV20-1 to TRBJ1-6, with a tentative D call TRBD1 (6 bases). The CDR3 is 16 residues long. Trimming pared 3 bases from V and 7 bases from J, leaving 19 bases between. Germline CDR1 DFQATT, CDR2 SNEGSKA (reference sequence).

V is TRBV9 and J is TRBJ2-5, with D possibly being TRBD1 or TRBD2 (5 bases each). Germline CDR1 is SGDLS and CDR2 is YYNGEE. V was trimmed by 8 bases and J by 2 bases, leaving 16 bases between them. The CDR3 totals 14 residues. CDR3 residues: CASSDRGEQETQYF. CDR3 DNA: TGTGCCAGTTCCGACCGAGGGGAGCAAGAGACCCAGTACTTC.

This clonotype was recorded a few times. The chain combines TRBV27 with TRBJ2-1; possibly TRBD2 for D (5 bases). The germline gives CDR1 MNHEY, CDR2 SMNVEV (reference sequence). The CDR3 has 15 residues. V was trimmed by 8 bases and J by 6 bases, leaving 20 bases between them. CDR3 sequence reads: CASAPAPGFSNEQFF. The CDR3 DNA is TGTGCCAGCGCCCCCGCACCGGGGTTCTCCAATGAGCAGTTCTTC.

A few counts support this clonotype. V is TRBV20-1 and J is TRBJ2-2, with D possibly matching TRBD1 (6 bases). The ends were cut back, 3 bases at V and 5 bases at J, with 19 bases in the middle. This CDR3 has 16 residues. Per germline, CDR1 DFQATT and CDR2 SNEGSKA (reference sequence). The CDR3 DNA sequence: TGCAGTGCTAGGAAACTAACAGGGATGTATACCGGGGAGCTGTTTTTT. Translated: CSARKLTGMYTGELFF.

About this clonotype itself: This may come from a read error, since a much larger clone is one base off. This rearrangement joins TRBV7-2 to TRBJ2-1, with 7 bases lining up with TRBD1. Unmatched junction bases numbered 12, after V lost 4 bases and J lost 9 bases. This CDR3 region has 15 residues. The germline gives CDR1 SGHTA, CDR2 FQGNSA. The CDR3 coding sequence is TGTGCCAGCAGCTCGAGGGGGCGATTTGACACTGAGCAGTTCTTC. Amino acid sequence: CASSSRGRFDTEQFF.

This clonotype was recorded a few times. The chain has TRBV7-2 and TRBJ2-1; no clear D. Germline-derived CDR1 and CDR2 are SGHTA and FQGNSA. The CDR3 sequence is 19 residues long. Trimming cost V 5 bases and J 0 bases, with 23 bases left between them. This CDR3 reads CASSRRGFNHIHSYNEQFF. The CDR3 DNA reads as TGTGCCAGCAGCCGCAGAGGATTTAACCATATACACTCCTACAATGAGCAGTTCTTC.

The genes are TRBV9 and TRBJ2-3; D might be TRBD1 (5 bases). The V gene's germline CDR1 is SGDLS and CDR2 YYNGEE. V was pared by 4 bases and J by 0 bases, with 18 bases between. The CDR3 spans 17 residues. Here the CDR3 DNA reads TGTGCCAGCAGCACCCAGCCGACAGCTACTAGCACAGATACGCAGTATTTT. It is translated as CASSTQPTATSTDTQYF. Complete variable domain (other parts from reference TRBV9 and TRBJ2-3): DSGVTQTPKHLITATGQRVTLRCSPRSGDLSVYWYQQSLDQGLQFLIQYYNGEERAKGNILERFSAQQFPDLHSELNLSSLELGDSALYFCASSTQPTATSTDTQYFGPGTRLTVL.

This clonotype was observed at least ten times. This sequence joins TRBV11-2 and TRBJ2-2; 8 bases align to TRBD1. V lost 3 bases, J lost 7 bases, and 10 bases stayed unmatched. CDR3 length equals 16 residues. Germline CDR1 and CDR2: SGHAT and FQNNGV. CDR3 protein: CASSLAGQGNDGELFF. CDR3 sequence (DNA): TGTGCCAGCAGCTTGGCTGGACAGGGTAATGACGGGGAGCTGTTTTTT.

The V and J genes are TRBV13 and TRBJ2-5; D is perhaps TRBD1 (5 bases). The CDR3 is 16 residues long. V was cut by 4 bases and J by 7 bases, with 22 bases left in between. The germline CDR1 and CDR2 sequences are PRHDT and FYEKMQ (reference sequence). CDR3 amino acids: CASSYPGQYQSRTQYF. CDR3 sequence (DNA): TGTGCCAGCAGCTACCCAGGACAATACCAATCGCGGACCCAGTACTTC.

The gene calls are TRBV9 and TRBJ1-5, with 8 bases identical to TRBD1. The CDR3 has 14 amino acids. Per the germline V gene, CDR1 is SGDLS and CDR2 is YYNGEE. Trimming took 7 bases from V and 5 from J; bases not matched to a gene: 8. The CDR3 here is CASARTGLDQPQHF. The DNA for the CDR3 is TGTGCCAGCGCCCGGACAGGGCTGGATCAGCCCCAGCATTTT.

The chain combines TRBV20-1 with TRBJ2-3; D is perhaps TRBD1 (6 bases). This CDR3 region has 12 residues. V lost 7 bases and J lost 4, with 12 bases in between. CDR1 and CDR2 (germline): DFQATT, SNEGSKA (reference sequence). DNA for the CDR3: TGCAGTGTAACGCAGGGGTCAGATACGCAGTATTTT. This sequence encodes CSVTQGSDTQYF.

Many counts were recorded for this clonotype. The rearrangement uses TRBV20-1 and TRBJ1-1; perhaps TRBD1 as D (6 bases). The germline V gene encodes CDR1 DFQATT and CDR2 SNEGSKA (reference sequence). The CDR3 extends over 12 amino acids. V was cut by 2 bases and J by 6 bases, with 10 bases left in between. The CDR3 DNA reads TGCAGTGCTAGAAAACAGGGCGCTGAAGCTTTCTTT. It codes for CSARKQGAEAFF.

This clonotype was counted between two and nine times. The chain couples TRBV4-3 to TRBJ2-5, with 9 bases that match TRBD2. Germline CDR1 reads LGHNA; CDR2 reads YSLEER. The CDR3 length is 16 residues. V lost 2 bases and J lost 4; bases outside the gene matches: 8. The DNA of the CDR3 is TGCGCCAGCAGCCAAAATAGCGGGGGACCGGTAGAGACCCAGTACTTC. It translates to CASSQNSGGPVETQYF.

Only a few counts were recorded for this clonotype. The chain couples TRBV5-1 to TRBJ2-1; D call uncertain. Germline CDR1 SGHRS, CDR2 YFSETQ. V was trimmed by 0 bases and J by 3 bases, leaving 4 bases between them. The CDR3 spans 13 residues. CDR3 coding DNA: TGCGCCAGCAGCTTGGTCGACTACAATGAGCAGTTCTTC. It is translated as CASSLVDYNEQFF.

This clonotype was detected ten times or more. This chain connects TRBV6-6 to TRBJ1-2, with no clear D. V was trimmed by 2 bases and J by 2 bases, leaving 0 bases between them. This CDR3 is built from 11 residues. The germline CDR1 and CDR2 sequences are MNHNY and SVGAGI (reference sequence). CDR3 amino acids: CASSYNYGYTF. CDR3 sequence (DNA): TGTGCCAGCAGTTACAACTATGGCTACACCTTC.

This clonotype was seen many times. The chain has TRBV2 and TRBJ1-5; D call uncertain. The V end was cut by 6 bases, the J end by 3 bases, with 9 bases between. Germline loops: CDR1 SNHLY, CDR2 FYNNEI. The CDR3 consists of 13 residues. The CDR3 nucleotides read TGTGCCAGCAGGTTCTTCGACAATCAGCCCCAGCATTTT. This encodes CASRFFDNQPQHF.

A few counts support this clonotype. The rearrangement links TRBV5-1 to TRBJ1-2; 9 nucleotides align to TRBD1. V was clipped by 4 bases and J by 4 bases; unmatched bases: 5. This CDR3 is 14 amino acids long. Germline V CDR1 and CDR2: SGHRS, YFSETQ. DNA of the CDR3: TGCGCCAGCAGCCGGGGACAGGGCTCCTATGGCTACACCTTC. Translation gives CASSRGQGSYGYTF.

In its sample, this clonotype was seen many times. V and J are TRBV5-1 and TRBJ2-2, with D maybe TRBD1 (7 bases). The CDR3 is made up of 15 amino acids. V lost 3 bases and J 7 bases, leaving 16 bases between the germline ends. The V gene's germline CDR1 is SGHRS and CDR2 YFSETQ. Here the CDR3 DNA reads TGCGCCAGCAGCTCTGACAGGGAGGATATCGGGGAGCTGTTTTTT. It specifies CASSSDREDIGELFF.

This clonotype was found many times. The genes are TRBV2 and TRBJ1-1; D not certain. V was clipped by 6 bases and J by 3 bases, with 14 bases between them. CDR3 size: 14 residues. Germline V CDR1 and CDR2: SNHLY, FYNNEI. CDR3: CASRPTVSYTEAFF. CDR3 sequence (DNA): TGTGCCAGCAGGCCGACGGTCTCCTACACTGAAGCTTTCTTT.

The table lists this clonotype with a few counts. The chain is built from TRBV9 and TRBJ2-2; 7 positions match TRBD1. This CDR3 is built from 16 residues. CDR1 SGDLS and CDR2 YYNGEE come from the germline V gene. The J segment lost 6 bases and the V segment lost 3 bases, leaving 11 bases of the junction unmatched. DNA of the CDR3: TGTGCCAGCAGCGCCCCCGGGACAGTAAGGCCCGGGGAGCTGTTTTTT. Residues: CASSAPGTVRPGELFF. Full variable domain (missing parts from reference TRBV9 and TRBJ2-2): DSGVTQTPKHLITATGQRVTLRCSPRSGDLSVYWYQQSLDQGLQFLIQYYNGEERAKGNILERFSAQQFPDLHSELNLSSLELGDSALYFCASSAPGTVRPGELFFGEGSRLTVL.